This T cell receptor beta chain stems from a study of T cells in Graves' hyperthyroidism and ophthalmopathy. Overall study context: Sampling of peripheral blood happened at initial diagnosis, prior to any treatment. Study results and caveats: Most thyroid clonotypes that were expanded above 0.001 also turned up in blood.

V gave up 4 bases and J gave up 5 bases, with 21 bases separating them. Germline CDR1 is MNHNS and CDR2 is SASEGT. This CDR3 region has 17 residues. Amplified regions were TCR beta CDR3 sequences from RNA transcripts. RT-PCR in the first round (using the HTBI primer set) targeted the TCR CDR3. One entry per CDR3 protein, called by TCRdb with MiXCR from the multiplex PCR reads. This table holds 200,000 to 250,000 distinct CDR3 sequences, under 20% found once. This clonotype showed up many times. The antigen remains unidentified. This chain uses TRBV6-1 with TRBJ2-1; a weak D match, TRBD2 (6 bases). The clonotype was recovered from a man between 45 and 60 years old with Graves' hyperthyroidism. Material: blood. The CDR3 DNA reads as TGTGCCAGCAGTGGTAACCTCCGCGGGAAAGCCCACAATGAGCAGTTCTTC. It codes for CASSGNLRGKAHNEQFF.